This T cell receptor (beta chain) derives from a study of T and B cells in COVID-19 patients. From blood, about 250-500 ng of genomic DNA served as TRB template. Germline CDR1 and CDR2: LNHDA and SQIVND (reference sequence). The CDR3 loop spans 15 amino acids. The ends were cut back, 2 bases at V and 2 bases at J, with 12 bases in the middle. The table lists this clonotype with many counts. Multiplex PCR with BIOMED2 TRB-A/B primer pools amplified TRB rearrangements. TCRdb reanalysed the multiplex PCR reads using MiXCR and keeps one entry per CDR3 protein. The table shows tens of thousands of distinct CDR3 sequences, with 32% occurring only once.

The chain combines TRBV19 with TRBJ2-5, with a possible D match to TRBD2 (7 bases). Sequenced input: blood. This receptor was obtained from a human donor who had recovered from COVID-19. CDR3 bases: TGTGCCAGTAGTATAAGAGGGAGGGGGCAAGAGACCCAGTACTTC. Protein: CASSIRGRGQETQYF.